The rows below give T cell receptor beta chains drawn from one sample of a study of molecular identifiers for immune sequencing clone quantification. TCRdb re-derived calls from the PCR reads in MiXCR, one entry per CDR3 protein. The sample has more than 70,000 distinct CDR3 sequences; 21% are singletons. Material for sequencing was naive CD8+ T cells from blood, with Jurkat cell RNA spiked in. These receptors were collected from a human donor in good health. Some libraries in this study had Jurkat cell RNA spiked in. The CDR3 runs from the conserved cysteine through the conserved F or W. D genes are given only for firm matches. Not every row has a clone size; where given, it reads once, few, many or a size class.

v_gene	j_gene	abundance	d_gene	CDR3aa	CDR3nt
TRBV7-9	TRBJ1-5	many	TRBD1	CASSRTGQNNQPQHF	TGTGCCAGCAGCCGCACGGGACAGAACAATCAGCCCCAGCATTTT
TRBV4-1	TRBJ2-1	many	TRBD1	CASSQLGQGAGEQFF	TGCGCCAGCAGCCAACTCGGACAGGGGGCTGGAGAGCAGTTCTTC
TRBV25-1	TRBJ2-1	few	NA	CASSGQRSPLFF	TGTGCCAGCAGTGGTCAGCGGTCCCCGCTGTTCTTC
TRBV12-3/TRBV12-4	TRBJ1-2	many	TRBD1	CASSLDRVGAGYTF	TGTGCCAGCAGCCTGGACAGGGTTGGAGCTGGCTACACCTTC
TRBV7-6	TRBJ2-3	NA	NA	CASSPHGADTQYF	TGTGCCAGCAGCCCACATGGGGCAGATACGCAGTATTTT
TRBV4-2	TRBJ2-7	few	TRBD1	CASSQDLGDREFNYEQYF	TGTGCCAGCAGCCAAGATCTTGGAGACAGGGAATTTAACTACGAGCAGTACTTC
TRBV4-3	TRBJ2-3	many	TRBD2	CASSQEIPAGGADTQYF	TGCGCCAGCAGCCAAGAAATTCCAGCGGGGGGCGCAGATACGCAGTATTTT
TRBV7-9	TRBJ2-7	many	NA	CASSLVGAAYEQYF	TGTGCCAGCAGCTTAGTGGGGGCAGCCTACGAGCAGTACTTC
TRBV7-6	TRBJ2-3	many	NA	CASSRLDFSTDTQYF	TGTGCCAGCAGCCGGCTGGACTTTAGCACAGATACGCAGTATTTT
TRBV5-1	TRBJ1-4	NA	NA	CASSLETGYNEKLFF	TGCGCCAGCAGCCTGGAGACAGGCTATAATGAAAAACTGTTTTTT
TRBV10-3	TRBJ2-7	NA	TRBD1	CAISDPGQGLSVDF	TGTGCCATCAGTGACCCGGGACAGGGACTGTCAGTGGACTTC